This T cell receptor (beta chain) was found in a study of CD8+ T cells in alopecia areata. Notes on the study in general: Links between baseline CD8+ expansion and response need larger treated cohorts. The study found higher clonality in lesional than normal scalp, especially in alopecia totalis/universalis. Expanded CD8+ clones among the top 100, as well as scalp clonality, were significantly decreased by tofacitinib.

As for treatment: oral pan-JAK inhibitor, 5-10 mg twice daily. Sorted out of PBMCs were CD4+ T cells and CD8+ T cells. On this clone itself: No antigen is known for it.

Germline CDR1 is SGHVS and CDR2 is FQNEAQ. The CDR3 sequence is 17 residues long. Trimming stripped 5 bases from V and 1 base from J, with 18 bases between. Sequencing templates came from extracted RNA that was reverse transcribed into cDNA. Profiled with immunoSEQ multiplex PCR; TCRdb holds only in-frame clones, not every one. The sample holds approximately 210,000 clones, approximately 40% seen once. The TCR originated in a human donor with alopecia areata. The chain carries TRBV7-8 and TRBJ2-1; D perhaps matches TRBD1 (5 bases). The starting material was CD4+ T cells sorted from blood, obtained around week 36, from a patient treated with tofacitinib. The DNA for the CDR3 is TGTGCCAGCAGCCTAGGTCGCTCCCCAGGGTCCTACAATGAGCAGTTCTTC. Encoded protein: CASSLGRSPGSYNEQFF.